This TCR beta chain was captured in a study of shared clonotypes between healthy human individuals (dated by TCRdb to the early 2020s). About the study as a whole: Three men and two women, aged 18 to 49 years, made up the cohort. Blood TCR repertoires of a handful of healthy adults were deeply sequenced to estimate repertoire size and the extent of clonotype sharing between individuals. Libraries were prepared and TCR repertoires were sequenced by different laboratories using diverse techniques, in order to increase sequencing depth and limit assay-specific biases. Each donor's leukapheresis produced roughly between roughly 0.85 and 9.5 billion PBMCs.

Using the deep immunoSEQ assay, TCR CDR3 regions were amplified from genomic DNA by multiplex PCR. Extracted genomic DNA from each cell subset was distributed evenly across all wells of several immunoSEQ 96-well plates, and each plate was treated as a replicate. For unsorted PBMC, around 300 ng genomic DNA, equal to approximately 30,000 T cell genomes, was loaded into each replicate PCR. Genomic DNA from unsorted PBMC was sequenced over ten immunoSEQ deep assay plates. Purified libraries were measured with a Qubit 3.0 fluorometer, size-checked on a Bioanalyzer 2100, and measured again with the KAPA Library Quantification kit. Every immunoSEQ 96-well plate was sequenced on a dedicated single-read 150-cycle Illumina NextSeq 550 flow cell. The study's processing was this. Because only junctional sequences without quality scores were contained in the immunoSEQ output, filtering matching that applied to full-length reads could not be performed. Sequences were annotated with PyIR, a Python wrapper for IgBLAST v1.9, and V/J genes and CDR3 were assigned using IMGT germline references. Reads were filtered out if the reads had weak V/J assignments (E-value above 1e-6), no CDR3, stop codons, out-of-frame junctions, or ambiguous translated residues. V3J clonotypes were defined as sequences sharing an identical inferred V gene, J gene, and CDR3 amino acid sequence. Percentage overlap between repertoires was computed as shared unique clonotypes divided by the size of the smaller repertoire. Three approaches were used to assess repertoire richness: RTK rarefaction, the Chao1 estimator, and Recon v2.1 estimates of unobserved clonotypes. The table comes from immuneACCESS by way of TCRdb, which keeps in-frame sequences with V and J called. Part of the clones is missing from these tables; in studies checked, under half for an unresolved V gene and the rest for unknown reasons. D and trimming come from the DNA, and the V and J calls and clone size come from that table. Here the sample has about 99,000 clones; 40% to 55% occur a single time. The ten largest clones take up approximately 16% of the sample.

Findings and caveats that apply to the study as a whole: The small number of donors limited the genetic and exposure-history diversity represented. Sampling was restricted to blood, and TCR repertoires in tissues likely differ from the TCR repertoires found in blood. Pairwise subsampling indicated that sequencing depth was expected to affect the degree of clonotype sharing among donors.

This clone was picked up many times. Its antigen remains unidentified. Base qualities were left out, and no much larger clone turns up one base away. Ends trimmed: V by 0 bases, J by 5 bases; bases unmatched to a gene: 8. The CDR3, cysteine through phenylalanine, is 16 amino acids long. Of all the DNA, just the CDR3 is kept, 48 bases in frame from base 1. The germline V gene gives CDR1 as LGHNA and CDR2 as YSLEER. The donors were healthy, HIV-negative adults who had no recently reported acute infections or vaccinations. Every donor was a Caucasian adult living in Nashville, Tennessee, USA. For unsorted samples, 85 million to 100 million PBMCs were counted, and genomic DNA was extracted using the QIAamp DNA Blood Mini kit. After blood collection by leukapheresis, PBMCs were isolated using Ficoll-Histopaque density gradient centrifugation and then cryopreserved in the vapor phase of liquid nitrogen.

Source material: PBMCs. The rearrangement joined TRBV4-3 to TRBJ2-3, and TRBD2 aligns with 7 junction nucleotides. The receptor's source is a woman between 35 and 50 years old in good health. Some clones in this sample may be carry-over from other donors' samples. The nucleotides are TGCGCCAGCAGCCAAGAAGGGAGGGCGGACTTAGATACGCAGTATTTT. This codes for CASSQEGRADLDTQYF.